The rows below give T cell receptor beta chains drawn from one sample of a study of response to subunit inactivated influenza vaccine. Each CDR3 protein gets one entry after TCRdb re-called the RT-PCR reads with MiXCR. Here the sample spans 530,000 or so distinct CDR3 sequences, around 15% being singletons. Sequences were derived from PBMCs from blood, sampled approximately 13 days after vaccination. The receptors stem from a man aged 45-65 years who received an inactivated influenza vaccine. CDR3s include the opening cysteine and the closing phenylalanine or tryptophan. Each record gives: CDR3 length, J gene, clone size, V gene, D gene, CDR3 DNA, CDR3 protein. D genes are given only for firm matches. Rows give clone size only sometimes, using once, few, many, or a class for an expanded clone.

len: 15
j_gene: TRBJ1-3
abundance: NA
v_gene: TRBV6-5
d_gene: TRBD1
CDR3nt: TGTGCCAGCAGTTACTCGACAGGGGTGGGAAACACCATATATTTT
CDR3aa: CASSYSTGVGNTIYF

len: 13
j_gene: TRBJ1-6
abundance: few
v_gene: TRBV20-1
d_gene: NA
CDR3nt: TGCAGTGCGCCTACAGGGTTTAATTCACCCCTCCACTTT
CDR3aa: CSAPTGFNSPLHF

len: 17
j_gene: TRBJ1-5
abundance: few
v_gene: TRBV20-1
d_gene: NA
CDR3nt: TGCAGTGCTAGAGGCCCCCTTAATAGAGGATACAATCAGCCCCAGCATTTT
CDR3aa: CSARGPLNRGYNQPQHF

len: 14
j_gene: TRBJ2-1
abundance: few
v_gene: TRBV7-6
d_gene: TRBD1
CDR3nt: TGTGCCAGCAGCCTTGACAGGGGTTACTATGAGCAGTTCTTC
CDR3aa: CASSLDRGYYEQFF

len: 14
j_gene: TRBJ2-5
abundance: few
v_gene: TRBV3-1
d_gene: NA
CDR3nt: TGTGCCAGCCAACCCCGAGATGGCCAAGAGACCCAGTACTTC
CDR3aa: CASQPRDGQETQYF

len: 14
j_gene: TRBJ2-1
abundance: few
v_gene: TRBV27
d_gene: TRBD2
CDR3nt: TGTGCCAGCACCCTAGCGGGTCCTGCCAATGAGCAGTTCTTC
CDR3aa: CASTLAGPANEQFF

len: 15
j_gene: TRBJ2-5
abundance: NA
v_gene: TRBV15
d_gene: TRBD2
CDR3nt: TGTGCCACCAGCAGAGATCCCACTAGCGGGGAGACCCAGTACTTC
CDR3aa: CATSRDPTSGETQYF

len: 13
j_gene: TRBJ2-1
abundance: NA
v_gene: TRBV4-3
d_gene: NA
CDR3nt: TGCGCCAGCAGCCAAGATCCCCGGACTGAGCAGTTCTTC
CDR3aa: CASSQDPRTEQFF

len: 14
j_gene: TRBJ2-5
abundance: many
v_gene: TRBV5-4
d_gene: NA
CDR3nt: TGTGCCAGCAGCTTCCCACAGGGGGGGGAGACCCAGTACTTC
CDR3aa: CASSFPQGGETQYF

len: 14
j_gene: TRBJ2-1
abundance: NA
v_gene: TRBV12-3/TRBV12-4
d_gene: NA
CDR3nt: TGTGCCAGCAGTTTTACTGGAGTGTACTATGAGCAGTTCTTC
CDR3aa: CASSFTGVYYEQFF

len: 17
j_gene: TRBJ2-3
abundance: many
v_gene: TRBV4-1
d_gene: TRBD2
CDR3nt: TGCGCCAGCAGCCACCGACTAGCGGGGGGTAGAACAGATACGCAGTATTTT
CDR3aa: CASSHRLAGGRTDTQYF

len: 14
j_gene: TRBJ1-2
abundance: NA
v_gene: TRBV15
d_gene: NA
CDR3nt: TGTGCCACCAGCAGAGAAGCAGGGGACTATGGCTACACCTTC
CDR3aa: CATSREAGDYGYTF

len: 14
j_gene: TRBJ2-5
abundance: few
v_gene: TRBV20-1
d_gene: NA
CDR3nt: TGCAGTGCTAGAGATCCGCCTAGACGAGAGACCCAGTACTTC
CDR3aa: CSARDPPRRETQYF

len: 14
j_gene: TRBJ2-7
abundance: few
v_gene: TRBV5-1
d_gene: NA
CDR3nt: TGCGCCAGCAGCTTGGAGACAGGAGGGGACGAGCAGTACTTC
CDR3aa: CASSLETGGDEQYF

len: 15
j_gene: TRBJ2-1
abundance: few
v_gene: TRBV5-5
d_gene: NA
CDR3nt: TGTGCCAGCAGCTTGGGAATCCTAGCCAGCAATGAGCAGTTCTTC
CDR3aa: CASSLGILASNEQFF

len: 17
j_gene: TRBJ2-2
abundance: few
v_gene: TRBV5-1
d_gene: NA
CDR3nt: TGCGCCAGCAGCTACAGACAGGCCACTCAGGGCACCGGGGAGCTGTTTTTT
CDR3aa: CASSYRQATQGTGELFF

len: 16
j_gene: TRBJ2-7
abundance: few
v_gene: TRBV3-1
d_gene: TRBD2
CDR3nt: TGTGCCAGCAGCCATTCTTACGCTAGCGGGATCGGCGAGCAGTACTTC
CDR3aa: CASSHSYASGIGEQYF

len: 15
j_gene: TRBJ2-1
abundance: NA
v_gene: TRBV18
d_gene: TRBD2
CDR3nt: TGTGCCAGCTCACCAGCGGGAGTGGTTTTCTATGAGCAGTTCTTC
CDR3aa: CASSPAGVVFYEQFF

len: 15
j_gene: TRBJ2-3
abundance: many
v_gene: TRBV5-6
d_gene: NA
CDR3nt: TGTGCCAGCAGCCACGCAGGGTCCCGCACAGATACGCAGTATTTT
CDR3aa: CASSHAGSRTDTQYF